A selection of T cell receptor beta chains follows, all from one sample in a study of beta chain features in type 1 diabetes. Here immunoSEQ multiplex PCR was the method, and the copy in TCRdb shows in-frame clones only, minus some. In the table there are about 340,000 clones, 7% to 10% of which are singletons. Material: central memory CD4+ T cells from blood. The receptors stem from a young man with type 1 diabetes. The conserved cysteine and the conserved F or W are not part of the CDR3 here.

CDR3 length: 10; J gene: TRBJ1-6; V gene: TRBV30; CDR3 protein: AWTAYNSPLH
CDR3 length: 12; J gene: TRBJ2-5; V gene: TRBV7-8; CDR3 protein: ASSFLTGTETQY
CDR3 length: 14; J gene: TRBJ2-5; V gene: TRBV7-9; CDR3 protein: ASSLTSGGPQETQY
CDR3 length: 10; J gene: TRBJ1-2; V gene: TRBV13; CDR3 protein: ASSTRLGGYT
CDR3 length: 11; J gene: TRBJ2-5; V gene: TRBV9; CDR3 protein: ASSVDGQETQY
CDR3 length: 11; J gene: TRBJ2-7; V gene: TRBV30; CDR3 protein: ALKQGFSYEQY
CDR3 length: 13; J gene: TRBJ2-3; V gene: TRBV12-2; CDR3 protein: ASRLDRASTDTQY
CDR3 length: 14; J gene: TRBJ1-3; V gene: TRBV9; CDR3 protein: ASSVGEPGTGNTIY
CDR3 length: 13; J gene: TRBJ2-6; V gene: TRBV19; CDR3 protein: ASRRQGDGANVLT
CDR3 length: 12; J gene: TRBJ2-7; V gene: TRBV4-3; CDR3 protein: ASSQADSYGEQY
CDR3 length: 12; J gene: TRBJ2-2; V gene: TRBV18; CDR3 protein: ASSPLQGTGELF
CDR3 length: 14; J gene: TRBJ2-1; V gene: TRBV7-6; CDR3 protein: ASSLEARGAGNEQF
CDR3 length: 11; J gene: TRBJ2-5; V gene: TRBV29-1; CDR3 protein: SGKRGAGETQY
CDR3 length: 15; J gene: TRBJ2-2; V gene: TRBV18; CDR3 protein: ASSPPSGQGNTGELF
CDR3 length: 13; J gene: TRBJ2-5; V gene: TRBV4-1; CDR3 protein: ASSQDGARGETQY
CDR3 length: 13; J gene: TRBJ2-7; V gene: TRBV25-1; CDR3 protein: ASSDTGFDAYEQY
CDR3 length: 14; J gene: TRBJ2-1; V gene: TRBV5-4; CDR3 protein: ASSLDLRGAYNEQF
CDR3 length: 14; J gene: TRBJ1-6; V gene: TRBV5-1; CDR3 protein: ASSQRDRGAGSPLH
CDR3 length: 9; J gene: TRBJ2-1; V gene: TRBV7-2; CDR3 protein: ASSPGGPAF
CDR3 length: 9; J gene: TRBJ2-1; V gene: TRBV7-8; CDR3 protein: ASSRSDEQF
CDR3 length: 9; J gene: TRBJ1-4; V gene: TRBV20-1; CDR3 protein: SALEVEKLF
CDR3 length: 12; J gene: TRBJ1-1; V gene: TRBV29-1; CDR3 protein: SVARTGVITEAF
CDR3 length: 9; J gene: TRBJ2-5; V gene: TRBV29-1; CDR3 protein: SARTHLYKY
CDR3 length: 13; J gene: TRBJ1-6; V gene: TRBV11-2; CDR3 protein: ASSFGTGPYGALH
CDR3 length: 13; J gene: TRBJ1-5; V gene: TRBV19; CDR3 protein: ASSASGGPNQPQH
CDR3 length: 9; J gene: TRBJ2-4; V gene: TRBV19; CDR3 protein: ASSAAGIQY